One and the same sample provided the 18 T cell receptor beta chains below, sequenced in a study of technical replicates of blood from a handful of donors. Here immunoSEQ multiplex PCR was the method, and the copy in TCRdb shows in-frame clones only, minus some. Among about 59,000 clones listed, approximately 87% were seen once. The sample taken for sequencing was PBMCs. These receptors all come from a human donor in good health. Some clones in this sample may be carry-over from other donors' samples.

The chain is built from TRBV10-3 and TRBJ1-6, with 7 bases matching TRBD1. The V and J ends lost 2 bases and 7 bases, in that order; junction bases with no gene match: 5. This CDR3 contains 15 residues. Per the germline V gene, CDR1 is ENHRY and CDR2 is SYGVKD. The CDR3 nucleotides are TGTGCCATCAGTGAGAGACAGGGAGAGAATTCACCCCTCCACTTT. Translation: CAISERQGENSPLHF.

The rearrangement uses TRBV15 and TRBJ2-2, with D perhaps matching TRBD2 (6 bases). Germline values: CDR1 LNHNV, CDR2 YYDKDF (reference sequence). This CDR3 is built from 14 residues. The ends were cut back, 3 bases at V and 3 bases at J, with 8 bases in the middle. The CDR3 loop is CATSSGEDTGELFF. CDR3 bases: TGTGCCACCAGCAGCGGGGAGGACACCGGGGAGCTGTTTTTT.

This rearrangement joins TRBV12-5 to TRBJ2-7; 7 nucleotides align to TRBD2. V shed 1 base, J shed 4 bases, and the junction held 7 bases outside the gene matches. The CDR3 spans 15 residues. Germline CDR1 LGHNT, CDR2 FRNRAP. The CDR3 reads CASGLDAGALYEQYF. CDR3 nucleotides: TGTGCTAGTGGTTTGGACGCGGGAGCCCTGTACGAGCAGTACTTC. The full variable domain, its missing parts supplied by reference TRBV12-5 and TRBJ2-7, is DARVTQTPRHKVTEMGQEVTMRCQPILGHNTVFWYRQTMMQGLELLAYFRNRAPLDDSGMPKDRFSAEMPDATLATLKIQPSEPRDSAVYFCASGLDAGALYEQYFGPGTRLTVT.

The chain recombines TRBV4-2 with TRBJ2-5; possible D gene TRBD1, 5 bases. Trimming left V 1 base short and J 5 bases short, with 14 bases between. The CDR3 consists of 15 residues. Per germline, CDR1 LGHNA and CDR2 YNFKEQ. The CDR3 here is CASSQVAGKGETQYF. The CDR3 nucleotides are TGTGCCAGCAGCCAAGTTGCAGGGAAGGGGGAGACCCAGTACTTC.

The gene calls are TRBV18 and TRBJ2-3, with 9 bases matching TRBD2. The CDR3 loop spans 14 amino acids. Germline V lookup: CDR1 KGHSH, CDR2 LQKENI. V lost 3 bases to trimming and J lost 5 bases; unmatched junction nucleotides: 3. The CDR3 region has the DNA TGTGCCAGCTCACCGACTAGCGGAAGAGATACGCAGTATTTT. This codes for CASSPTSGRDTQYF.

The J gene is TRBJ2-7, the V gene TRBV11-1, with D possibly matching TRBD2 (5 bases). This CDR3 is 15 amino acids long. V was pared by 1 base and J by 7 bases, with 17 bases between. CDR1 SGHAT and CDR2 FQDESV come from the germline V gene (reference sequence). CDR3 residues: CASSLDSGRTGEQYF. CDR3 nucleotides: TGTGCCAGCAGCTTAGACAGTGGCCGGACGGGGGAGCAGTACTTC.

CDR3 in amino acids: CASSLNPGTDTQYF. The CDR3 bases are TGTGCCAGCAGCTTAAATCCTGGCACAGATACGCAGTATTTT. The chain has TRBV7-3 and TRBJ2-3; no clear D gene. The germline CDR1 and CDR2 sequences are SGHTA and FQGTGA. CDR3 size: 14 residues. V was trimmed by 1 base and J by 1 base, leaving 6 bases between them. Full variable domain (remainder filled in from reference TRBV7-3 and TRBJ2-3): GAGVSQTPSNKVTEKGKYVELRCDPISGHTALYWYRQSLGQGPEFLIYFQGTGAADDSGLPNDRFFAVRPEGSVSTLKIQRTERGDSAVYLCASSLNPGTDTQYFGPGTRLTVL.

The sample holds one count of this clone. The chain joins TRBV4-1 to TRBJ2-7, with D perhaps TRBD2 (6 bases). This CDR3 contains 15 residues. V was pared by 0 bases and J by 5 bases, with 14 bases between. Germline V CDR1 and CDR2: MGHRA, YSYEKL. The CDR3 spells CASSQEGRSMDEQYF. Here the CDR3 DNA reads TGCGCCAGCAGCCAAGAAGGGAGGAGTATGGACGAGCAGTACTTC.

The CDR3 coding sequence is TGCAGCGTTGAAGGCGACGAGCAGTACTTC. Protein sequence: CSVEGDEQYF. The chain carries TRBV29-1 and TRBJ2-7, with D unresolved. This CDR3 is built from 10 residues. Germline V gene lookup returns CDR1 SQVTM and CDR2 ANQGSEA. The V gene lost 1 base and the J gene lost 5 bases, with 3 bases spanning the gap.

CDR3 in amino acids: CASSLVADNYGYTF. The DNA of the CDR3 is TGTGCCAGCAGCTTAGTCGCAGATAACTATGGCTACACCTTC. The rearrangement uses TRBV7-2 and TRBJ1-2; D not resolved. CDR1 is SGHTA, CDR2 FQGNSA, per germline. This CDR3 spans 14 amino acids. V lost 1 base and J 1 base, leaving 7 bases between the germline ends.

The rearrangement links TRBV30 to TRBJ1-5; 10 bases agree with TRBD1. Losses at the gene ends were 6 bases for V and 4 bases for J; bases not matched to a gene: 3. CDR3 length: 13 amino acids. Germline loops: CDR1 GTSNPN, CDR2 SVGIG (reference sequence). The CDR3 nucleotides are TGTGCCTGCAGGACAGGGGGAAATCAGCCCCAGCATTTT. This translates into CACRTGGNQPQHF.

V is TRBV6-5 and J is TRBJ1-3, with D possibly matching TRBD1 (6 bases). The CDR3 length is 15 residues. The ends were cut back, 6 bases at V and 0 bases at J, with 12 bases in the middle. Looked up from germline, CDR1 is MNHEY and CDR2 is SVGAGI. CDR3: CASRDSLSSGNTIYF. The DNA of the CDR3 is TGTGCCAGCAGGGACAGTCTTAGCTCTGGAAACACCATATATTTT.

The CDR3 is CASSLASRTGVNEQYF. As DNA, the CDR3 is TGCGCCAGCAGCTTGGCGTCTCGGACAGGGGTAAACGAGCAGTACTTC. This sequence joins TRBV5-1 and TRBJ2-7; 9 bases are a match to TRBD1. This CDR3 comprises 16 residues. Germline values: CDR1 SGHRS, CDR2 YFSETQ. J lost 5 bases, V lost 0 bases, and 9 bases had no gene match.

The CDR3 DNA sequence: TGCGCCAGCAGCCGGACGGCTAGCGGGAGTATAACAGATACGCAGTATTTT. The encoded protein is CASSRTASGSITDTQYF. The V gene is TRBV5-1, the J gene TRBJ2-3; 10 bases agree with TRBD2. V shed 4 bases, J shed 3 bases, and the junction held 11 bases outside the gene matches. The germline CDR1 and CDR2 sequences are SGHRS and YFSETQ. This CDR3 has 17 residues.

CDR3 bases: TGTGCCAGCAGTGCGGGAGATCGACGGTACGAGCAGTACTTC. It specifies CASSAGDRRYEQYF. The rearrangement joins TRBV27 to TRBJ2-7, with 7 bases that match TRBD2. Germline-derived CDR1 and CDR2 are MNHEY and SMNVEV (reference sequence). There are 14 residues in the CDR3. J lost 4 bases, V lost 5 bases, and 8 bases had no gene match.

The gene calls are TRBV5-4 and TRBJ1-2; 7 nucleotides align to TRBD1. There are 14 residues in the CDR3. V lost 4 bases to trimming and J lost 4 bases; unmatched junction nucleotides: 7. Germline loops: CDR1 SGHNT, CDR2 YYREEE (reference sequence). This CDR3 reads CASSPDRVSYGYTF. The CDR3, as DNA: TGTGCCAGCAGCCCTGACAGGGTGAGCTATGGCTACACCTTC.

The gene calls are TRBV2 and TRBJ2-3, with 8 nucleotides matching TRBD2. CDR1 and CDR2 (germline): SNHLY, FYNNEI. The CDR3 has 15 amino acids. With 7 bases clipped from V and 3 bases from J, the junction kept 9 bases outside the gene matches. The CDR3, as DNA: TGTGCCAGCAATAATCGGGAGGGGAGGACAGATACGCAGTATTTT. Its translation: CASNNREGRTDTQYF.

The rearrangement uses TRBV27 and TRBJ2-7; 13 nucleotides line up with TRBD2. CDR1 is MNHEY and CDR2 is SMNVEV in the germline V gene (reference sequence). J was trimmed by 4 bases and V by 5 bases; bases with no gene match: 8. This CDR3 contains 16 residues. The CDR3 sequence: CASSQKGLAGVYEQYF. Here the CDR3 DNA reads TGTGCCAGCAGTCAAAAAGGACTAGCGGGAGTTTACGAGCAGTACTTC.